These 19 T cell receptor beta chains came from one sample sequenced in a study of cytomegalovirus exposure and HLA in healthy donors. Use of 60 Vbeta and 13 Jbeta primers characterized the PCR. The assay was immunoSEQ multiplex PCR, and TCRdb's table has in-frame clones only and misses some. The repertoire has about 140,000 clones, around 79% of them found once; the top ten carry 6.5% to 8%. Specimen: PBMCs. The receptors derive from a man aged 35-49 years in good health and CMV-seropositive.

V gene TRBV7-9 combines with J gene TRBJ2-7, with TRBD1 matching 9 bases. Germline V gene sequence: CDR1 SEHNR, CDR2 FQNEAQ (reference sequence). The trim removed 3 bases at V and 1 base at J, leaving 10 bases unmatched. This CDR3 is 17 amino acids long. The CDR3 protein is CASSFRTGEGNSYEQYF. CDR3 nucleotides: TGTGCCAGCAGCTTTCGGACAGGGGAAGGCAATTCCTACGAGCAGTACTTC.

V usage is TRBV5-6 and J usage is TRBJ2-3; TRBD1 agrees at 10 bases. The CDR3 length is 15 residues. The V and J ends lost 3 bases and 4 bases, in that order; junction bases with no gene match: 5. Germline V gives CDR1 SGHDT, CDR2 YYEEEE. In DNA form, the CDR3 reads TGTGCCAGCAGCTGGGGACAGGGGTTTGCAGATACGCAGTATTTT. Translated: CASSWGQGFADTQYF.

This clone came up a few times. The V and J genes are TRBV5-1 and TRBJ2-1; D is ambiguous. This CDR3 has 14 amino acids. V was clipped by 4 bases and J by 3 bases, with 11 bases between them. CDR1 and CDR2 from the germline V gene are SGHRS and YFSETQ. CDR3 in amino acids: CASSPELFYNEQFF. CDR3 coding DNA: TGCGCCAGCAGCCCTGAGTTATTCTACAATGAGCAGTTCTTC.

The chain links TRBV19 to TRBJ1-6, with 9 bases that match TRBD1. The trim removed 6 bases at V and 7 bases at J, leaving 7 bases unmatched. Germline assignment: CDR1 LNHDA and CDR2 SQIVND (reference sequence). The CDR3 loop spans 15 amino acids. The chain's CDR3 is CASRSGTGRNSPLHF. The CDR3 DNA is TGTGCCAGTAGATCCGGGACAGGGAGAAATTCACCCCTCCACTTT. The full variable domain, completed using reference TRBV19 and TRBJ1-6, is DGGITQSPKYLFRKEGQNVTLSCEQNLNHDAMYWYRQDPGQGLRLIYYSQIVNDFQKGDIAEGYSVSREKKESFPLTVTSAQKNPTAFYLCASRSGTGRNSPLHFGNGTRLTVT.

The chain carries TRBV5-1 and TRBJ2-1; 8 bases are shared with TRBD1. Germline CDR1 SGHRS, CDR2 YFSETQ. Unmatched junction bases numbered 7, after V lost 3 bases and J lost 8 bases. The CDR3 is 14 residues long. CDR3 protein: CASSSRQGRDEQFF. In DNA form, the CDR3 reads TGCGCCAGCAGCTCGAGACAGGGGAGAGATGAGCAGTTCTTC.

CDR3 nucleotides: TGTGCCTGGAGTGTACAGGGGGACTATGGCTACACCTTC. Translating gives CAWSVQGDYGYTF. The rearrangement links TRBV30 to TRBJ1-2; 8 bases match TRBD1. Trimming cost V 0 bases and J 3 bases; bases outside gene matches: 0. The germline V gene encodes CDR1 GTSNPN and CDR2 SVGIG (reference sequence). This CDR3 comprises 13 residues.

The rearrangement joins TRBV7-2 to TRBJ1-4; 9 nucleotides align to TRBD1. V trimming: 3 bases; J trimming: 7 bases; junction bases outside the gene matches: 6. The CDR3 sequence is 15 residues long. Per the germline V gene, CDR1 is SGHTA and CDR2 is FQGNSA. The CDR3, as DNA: TGTGCCAGCAGCTTTTATGGGACAGGGAGTGAAAAACTGTTTTTT. It specifies CASSFYGTGSEKLFF.

This chain links TRBV30 with TRBJ2-5; 7 bases match TRBD2. Germline V lookup: CDR1 GTSNPN, CDR2 SVGIG (reference sequence). This CDR3 contains 14 residues. The J segment lost 4 bases and the V segment lost 1 base, leaving 6 bases of the junction unmatched. CDR3 region: CAWSGLGGGETQYF. The CDR3 DNA follows: TGTGCCTGGAGTGGGTTAGGCGGGGGAGAGACCCAGTACTTC.

V gene TRBV5-1 combines with J gene TRBJ1-1; D is ambiguous. V lost 3 bases and J lost 0, with 9 bases in between. The V gene's germline CDR1 is SGHRS and CDR2 YFSETQ. CDR3 size: 14 residues. CDR3 in amino acids: CASSYQPVNTEAFF. Here the CDR3 DNA reads TGCGCCAGCAGCTATCAACCGGTGAACACTGAAGCTTTCTTT.

Here the CDR3 reads CSVALTSGRIDTQYF. CDR3 nucleotides: TGCAGCGTTGCCTTAACTAGCGGGAGGATAGATACGCAGTATTTT. The J gene is TRBJ2-3, the V gene TRBV29-1; 12 bases align to TRBD2. CDR3 length: 15 residues. Trimming at V came to 4 bases and at J to 5 bases, leaving 7 bases not matched to a gene. Per germline, CDR1 SQVTM and CDR2 ANQGSEA.

This chain uses TRBV12-2 with TRBJ2-5; TRBD2 reflects the table's D call only, with no check against the DNA. TRBV12-2 is shown as a pseudogene. The CDR3 covers 17 residues. This chain's CDR3 is CASRLARGREAQETQYF. In DNA, the CDR3 is TGTGCAAGTCGCTTAGCGCGGGGGCGGGAAGCCCAAGAGACCCAGTACTTC.

The genes are TRBV29-1 and TRBJ2-7; 10 positions agree with TRBD2. Losses at the gene ends were 7 bases for V and 6 bases for J; bases not matched to a gene: 9. The CDR3 covers 13 residues. Germline CDR1 and CDR2: SQVTM and ANQGSEA. CDR3 residues: CSAQLAGPTEQYF. CDR3 nucleotide sequence: TGCAGCGCCCAACTAGCGGGACCGACCGAGCAGTACTTC.

V is TRBV14 and J is TRBJ1-1, with D perhaps TRBD1 (6 bases). The length of the CDR3 is 15 residues. Deletions cut 4 bases from V and 4 bases from J, with 16 bases between. Looked up from germline, CDR1 is SGHDN and CDR2 is FVKESK. The CDR3: CASSPTILRGTEAFF. CDR3 coding DNA: TGTGCCAGCAGCCCAACTATCCTCAGGGGCACTGAAGCTTTCTTT. The full variable domain, completed using reference TRBV14 and TRBJ1-1, is EAGVTQFPSHSVIEKGQTVTLRCDPISGHDNLYWYRRVMGKEIKFLLHFVKESKQDESGMPNNRFLAERTGGTYSTLKVQPAELEDSGVYFCASSPTILRGTEAFFGQGTRLTVV.

V usage is TRBV15 and J usage is TRBJ1-5, with D maybe TRBD1 (5 bases). Germline V CDR1 and CDR2: LNHNV, YYDKDF (reference sequence). Trimming cost V 5 bases and J 4 bases, with 15 bases left between them. The CDR3 length is 15 residues. The CDR3 sequence is CATSPRGGWNQPQHF. CDR3 in DNA: TGTGCCACCAGCCCACGGGGGGGATGGAATCAGCCCCAGCATTTT.

J is TRBJ1-1 and V is TRBV6-4; D not resolved. Per the germline V gene, CDR1 is MRHNA and CDR2 is SNTAGT. Trimming removed 5 bases from V and 5 bases from J, with 15 bases in between. This CDR3 is 14 amino acids long. CDR3 sequence reads: CASSPGNSRTEAFF. DNA of the CDR3: TGTGCCAGCAGTCCGGGTAATTCTAGGACTGAAGCTTTCTTT.

The rearrangement uses TRBV19 and TRBJ1-6; D possibly corresponds to TRBD1 (6 bases). The length of the CDR3 is 16 residues. V was cut by 4 bases and J by 2 bases, with 12 bases left in between. Germline V gene lookup returns CDR1 LNHDA and CDR2 SQIVND (reference sequence). The CDR3: CASSSGGRTYNSPLHF. CDR3 in DNA: TGTGCCAGTAGTAGCGGGGGGCGCACCTATAATTCACCCCTCCACTTT.

V and J are TRBV7-9 and TRBJ2-7; no clear D gene. V was trimmed by 2 bases and J by 9 bases, leaving 14 bases between them. CDR1 is SEHNR and CDR2 is FQNEAQ in the germline V gene (reference sequence). The CDR3 is made up of 13 amino acids. The CDR3 nucleotides read TGTGCCAGCAGCTTAAATCAGGCGCGTTTGCAGTACTTC. As protein: CASSLNQARLQYF.

This rearrangement joins TRBV19 to TRBJ2-5; 8 bases match TRBD1. Trimming took 2 bases from V and 5 from J; bases not matched to a gene: 10. Looked up from germline, CDR1 is LNHDA and CDR2 is SQIVND (reference sequence). CDR3 length: 16 amino acids. DNA of the CDR3: TGTGCCAGTAGTATACGGGGACAGGCGGGTCGGGAGACCCAGTACTTC. Protein: CASSIRGQAGRETQYF.

The J gene is TRBJ2-3, the V gene TRBV7-9, with 8 bases identical to TRBD2. Germline V CDR1 and CDR2: SEHNR, FQNEAQ (reference sequence). CDR3 length: 14 residues. V was clipped by 3 bases and J by 2 bases; unmatched bases: 1. CDR3 loop: CASSFGRATDTQYF. The CDR3 coding sequence is TGTGCCAGCAGCTTCGGGAGGGCCACAGATACGCAGTATTTT.